This T cell receptor beta chain was sequenced for a study of blood T cell repertoires in COVID-19. Study context: Researchers got acute and convalescent COVID-19 samples from the United States, Italy and Spain.

Clones were sequenced by immunoSEQ multiplex PCR, and TCRdb holds only the in-frame ones, with some missing. This table holds a few hundred thousand clones, roughly 80% found once. The V and J ends lost 5 bases and 2 bases, in that order; junction bases with no gene match: 7. The V gene's germline CDR1 is SGHVS and CDR2 FQNEAQ. There are 15 residues in the CDR3. This clone was seen only once. In Cohort 3, a recovered donor had either two negative PCRs, clearance, or symptom resolution. This chain links TRBV7-8 with TRBJ2-7, with TRBD1 matching 9 bases. The receptor comes from a man aged 45-65 years who had recovered from COVID-19. What was sequenced was PBMCs or T cells enriched from blood (not recorded which). CDR3 loop: CASSHSRDRAYEQYF. The CDR3 bases are TGTGCCAGCAGCCACTCAAGGGACAGGGCCTACGAGCAGTACTTC.